The clone carrying this T cell receptor (beta chain) was observed a single time. Living in roughly 25 US areas, the participants were between about 18 and 90 years of age. Germline CDR1 reads GTSNPN; CDR2 reads SVGIG (reference sequence). The CDR3 covers 13 residues. V gave up 0 bases and J gave up 5 bases, with 10 bases separating them. This record belongs to a study of blood T cell repertoires in COVID-19. The overall study: Acute and convalescent COVID-19 specimens originated in the United States, Italy and Spain.

The protocol was immunoSEQ multiplex PCR, while the TCRdb copy is restricted to in-frame clones and leaves out a portion. Among 200,000 to 300,000 clones, more than 80% were seen once, and the ten largest hold over 0.75%. Sequenced: PBMCs or T cells enriched from blood (not recorded which). The sequence came from a man in his fifties or sixties who had been exposed to COVID-19. The rearrangement joins TRBV30 to TRBJ2-5; D gene unclear. The CDR3 DNA reads as TGTGCCTGGAGTGTACTGTCCGGGGAGACCCAGTACTTC. Translation gives CAWSVLSGETQYF.